Listed below are T cell receptor beta chains from one sample, sequenced in a study of cytomegalovirus exposure and HLA in healthy donors. TCRdb's table, derived via immunoSEQ multiplex PCR, lists solely in-frame clones and lacks some. The repertoire holds about 88,000 clones, 80% to 90% seen once, with approximately 2.3% in the top ten. Sample: PBMCs. The receptors were gathered from a man aged 18 to 30 in good health and CMV-seronegative. Both conserved end residues are part of each CDR3. Fields, in order: D gene, clone size, V gene, J gene, CDR3 protein, CDR3 DNA. D genes are given only for firm matches. Size is omitted from some rows. Given values are once, few, many or a class for expanded clones.

D: .; size: .; V: TRBV20-1; J: TRBJ2-1; CDR3: CSAPDYNEQFF; DNA: TGCAGTGCCCCAGACTACAATGAGCAGTTCTTC
D: .; size: .; V: TRBV28; J: TRBJ1-1; CDR3: CASSSPGGRGEAFF; DNA: TGTGCCAGCAGTTCCCCCGGGGGGAGGGGGGAAGCTTTCTTT
D: TRBD1; size: .; V: TRBV6-4; J: TRBJ2-3; CDR3: CASSEQGRDTQYF; DNA: TGTGCCAGCAGTGAACAGGGGCGGGATACGCAGTATTTT
D: TRBD1; size: few; V: TRBV11-1; J: TRBJ1-1; CDR3: CASSSKTGTGNTEAFF; DNA: TGTGCCAGCAGCTCAAAAACCGGGACAGGGAACACTGAAGCTTTCTTT
D: .; size: once; V: TRBV19; J: TRBJ1-1; CDR3: CASSIGRQGRANTEAFF; DNA: TGTGCCAGTAGTATAGGCCGCCAGGGGAGGGCGAACACTGAAGCTTTCTTT
D: TRBD1; size: .; V: TRBV11-2; J: TRBJ2-7; CDR3: CASSTTTGHYEQYF; DNA: TGTGCCAGCAGCACCACGACAGGGCACTACGAGCAGTACTTC
D: .; size: .; V: TRBV7-9; J: TRBJ1-3; CDR3: CASSLTGNTIYF; DNA: TGTGCCAGCAGCCTAACTGGAAACACCATATATTTT
D: .; size: .; V: TRBV11-1; J: TRBJ2-1; CDR3: CASSLRQRASYNEQFF; DNA: TGTGCCAGCAGCTTACGGCAGCGGGCCTCCTACAATGAGCAGTTCTTC
D: .; size: .; V: TRBV28; J: TRBJ2-2; CDR3: CASSGGSGRELFF; DNA: TGTGCCAGCAGTGGGGGGTCAGGTCGGGAGCTGTTTTTT
D: .; size: .; V: TRBV6-1; J: TRBJ1-5; CDR3: CASRHNQDSNQPQHF; DNA: TGTGCCAGCAGGCACAACCAGGATAGCAATCAGCCCCAGCATTTT
D: TRBD2; size: .; V: TRBV28; J: TRBJ2-7; CDR3: CASSWGLAGRYEQYF; DNA: TGTGCCAGCAGCTGGGGACTAGCGGGAAGGTACGAGCAGTACTTC
D: TRBD1; size: .; V: TRBV6-1; J: TRBJ1-1; CDR3: CASILDRGAEAFF; DNA: TGTGCCAGCATACTCGACAGGGGCGCTGAAGCTTTCTTT
D: TRBD1; size: .; V: TRBV19; J: TRBJ1-6; CDR3: CASRLTGLDSPLHF; DNA: TGTGCCAGTAGGCTGACAGGGTTAGATTCACCCCTCCACTTT
D: TRBD1; size: .; V: TRBV4-1; J: TRBJ2-7; CDR3: CASSQDRGPTYEQYF; DNA: TGCGCCAGCAGCCAAGATAGGGGGCCCACCTACGAGCAGTACTTC
D: TRBD2; size: .; V: TRBV6-5; J: TRBJ2-7; CDR3: CASGGVGLAGGEQYF; DNA: TGTGCCAGCGGGGGAGTGGGACTAGCGGGAGGGGAGCAGTACTTC
D: .; size: .; V: TRBV29-1; J: TRBJ1-1; CDR3: CSVSRGNTEAFF; DNA: TGCAGCGTTAGCAGGGGTAACACTGAAGCTTTCTTT
D: .; size: .; V: TRBV7-9; J: TRBJ1-3; CDR3: CASSSSLARNTIYF; DNA: TGTGCCAGCAGCTCCTCACTCGCGAGAAACACCATATATTTT
D: .; size: .; V: TRBV14; J: TRBJ2-6; CDR3: CASSQRQGTGANVLTF; DNA: TGTGCCAGCAGCCAACGTCAGGGGACTGGGGCCAACGTCCTGACTTTC
D: .; size: .; V: TRBV28; J: TRBJ1-4; CDR3: CASTAPSGFGEKLFF; DNA: TGTGCCAGCACCGCTCCGTCGGGGTTTGGGGAAAAACTGTTTTTT
D: TRBD1; size: .; V: TRBV5-1; J: TRBJ1-2; CDR3: CASTAQTGAYGYTF; DNA: TGCGCCAGCACCGCTCAGACAGGGGCCTATGGCTACACCTTC
D: .; size: few; V: TRBV27; J: TRBJ2-2; CDR3: CASSPLRGNTGELFF; DNA: TGTGCCAGCAGCCCACTTCGAGGGAACACCGGGGAGCTGTTTTTT
D: .; size: .; V: TRBV9; J: TRBJ2-2; CDR3: CASSRRVNTGELFF; DNA: TGTGCCAGCAGTCGGAGGGTGAACACCGGGGAGCTGTTTTTT
D: .; size: .; V: TRBV9; J: TRBJ1-2; CDR3: CASSASTGGGYTF; DNA: TGTGCCAGCAGCGCTAGTACTGGCGGGGGCTACACCTTC
D: TRBD1; size: .; V: TRBV5-1; J: TRBJ2-7; CDR3: CASSLGGGLYEQYF; DNA: TGCGCCAGCAGCTTGGGAGGGGGCCTCTACGAGCAGTACTTC
D: .; size: .; V: TRBV27; J: TRBJ1-4; CDR3: CASSFGPVFEKLFF; DNA: TGTGCCAGCAGTTTTGGGCCAGTCTTCGAAAAACTGTTTTTT
D: .; size: .; V: TRBV6-5; J: TRBJ1-2; CDR3: CASSPWGGTGYGYTF; DNA: TGTGCCAGCAGTCCATGGGGGGGAACGGGCTATGGCTACACCTTC
D: .; size: .; V: TRBV7-8; J: TRBJ2-1; CDR3: CASTRTRSSYNEQFF; DNA: TGTGCCAGCACCAGAACACGGAGCTCCTACAATGAGCAGTTCTTC
D: .; size: .; V: TRBV5-1; J: TRBJ2-1; CDR3: CASSSTGSHNEQFF; DNA: TGCGCCAGCAGCTCTACGGGTTCCCACAATGAGCAGTTCTTC
D: .; size: .; V: TRBV29-1; J: TRBJ2-1; CDR3: CSVFPGGNDEQFF; DNA: TGCAGCGTGTTCCCAGGGGGGAACGATGAGCAGTTCTTC
D: .; size: .; V: TRBV6-6; J: TRBJ1-3; CDR3: CASRKDMSFGNTIYF; DNA: TGTGCCAGCCGTAAAGACATGTCTTTTGGAAACACCATATATTTT
D: .; size: once; V: TRBV15; J: TRBJ2-7; CDR3: CATSRVTGVGGEQYF; DNA: TGTGCCACCAGCAGAGTGACGGGAGTGGGTGGCGAGCAGTACTTC
D: .; size: .; V: TRBV18; J: TRBJ2-3; CDR3: CASSPPVAGLIDTQYF; DNA: TGTGCCAGCTCACCCCCCGTGGCAGGGTTGATAGATACGCAGTATTTT
D: TRBD1; size: .; V: TRBV27; J: TRBJ2-1; CDR3: CASSSPGPGQGYNEQFF; DNA: TGTGCCAGCAGTTCCCCAGGCCCGGGACAGGGTTACAATGAGCAGTTCTTC
D: .; size: once; V: TRBV7-2; J: TRBJ1-2; CDR3: CASSAQGPPDYGYTF; DNA: TGTGCCAGCAGCGCTCAGGGTCCCCCCGACTATGGCTACACCTTC
D: TRBD2; size: .; V: TRBV4-1; J: TRBJ2-3; CDR3: CASSQEGGRPSTDTQYF; DNA: TGCGCCAGCAGCCAAGAGGGAGGGAGGCCCAGCACAGATACGCAGTATTTT
D: .; size: .; V: TRBV5-5; J: TRBJ2-7; CDR3: CASSWAGDGEQYF; DNA: TGTGCCAGCAGCTGGGCAGGGGACGGCGAGCAGTACTTC
D: .; size: .; V: TRBV6-1; J: TRBJ1-6; CDR3: CASRKNSYNSPLHF; DNA: TGTGCCAGCAGAAAAAATAGTTACAATTCACCCCTCCACTTT
D: TRBD2; size: .; V: TRBV29-1; J: TRBJ2-1; CDR3: CSVSKRGAGGNSYNEQFF; DNA: TGCAGCGTTTCGAAACGGGGGGCGGGAGGCAACTCCTACAATGAGCAGTTCTTC
D: TRBD2; size: .; V: TRBV7-8; J: TRBJ2-7; CDR3: CASSPRRTSGGEGEQYF; DNA: TGTGCCAGCAGCCCCCGGCGGACTAGCGGGGGGGAGGGCGAGCAGTACTTC
D: .; size: .; V: TRBV5-1; J: TRBJ2-5; CDR3: CASRGDGETQYF; DNA: TGCGCCAGCAGGGGAGACGGAGAGACCCAGTACTTC
D: .; size: once; V: TRBV10-3; J: TRBJ2-1; CDR3: CAISESRREWAYNEQFF; DNA: TGTGCCATCAGTGAGTCTCGACGGGAGTGGGCGTACAATGAGCAGTTCTTC
D: .; size: once; V: TRBV5-4; J: TRBJ1-2; CDR3: CASSPANYGYTF; DNA: TGTGCCAGCAGCCCCGCTAACTATGGCTACACCTTC
D: TRBD2; size: .; V: TRBV7-9; J: TRBJ2-7; CDR3: CASSSSGGANYEQYF; DNA: TGTGCCAGCAGCTCCTCGGGGGGAGCTAACTACGAGCAGTACTTC
D: .; size: .; V: TRBV28; J: TRBJ2-1; CDR3: CASSLGGSYNEQFF; DNA: TGTGCCAGCAGTTTAGGCGGCTCCTACAATGAGCAGTTCTTC
D: .; size: .; V: TRBV2; J: TRBJ1-5; CDR3: CASSQGIGNQPQHF; DNA: TGTGCCAGCAGTCAGGGAATCGGCAATCAGCCCCAGCATTTT
D: .; size: .; V: TRBV7-2; J: TRBJ1-6; CDR3: CASSPGGVWTTHSPLHF; DNA: TGTGCCAGCAGCCCAGGCGGAGTTTGGACAACTCATTCACCCCTCCACTTT
D: TRBD1; size: .; V: TRBV5-4; J: TRBJ2-3; CDR3: CASSAGQGSGTDTQYF; DNA: TGTGCCAGCAGCGCAGGACAGGGATCGGGGACAGATACGCAGTATTTT
D: .; size: .; V: TRBV19; J: TRBJ1-1; CDR3: CASRSSTALNTEAFF; DNA: TGTGCCAGTAGATCCTCGACAGCCTTGAACACTGAAGCTTTCTTT
D: .; size: .; V: TRBV2; J: TRBJ1-4; CDR3: CASSSLGEGEKLFF; DNA: TGTGCCAGCAGTTCTCTCGGGGAGGGGGAAAAACTGTTTTTT
D: TRBD1; size: .; V: TRBV7-2; J: TRBJ1-2; CDR3: CASRNPFGTGMIRYGYTF; DNA: TGTGCCAGCAGGAACCCCTTCGGGACAGGGATGATTCGGTATGGCTACACCTTC
D: TRBD1; size: .; V: TRBV4-3; J: TRBJ1-2; CDR3: CASSQAQGADGYTF; DNA: TGCGCCAGCAGCCAAGCACAGGGGGCGGATGGCTACACCTTC
D: TRBD2; size: .; V: TRBV25-1; J: TRBJ2-5; CDR3: CASSGGGSWTQYF; DNA: TGTGCCAGCAGTGGGGGGGGTTCTTGGACCCAGTACTTC
D: .; size: .; V: TRBV28; J: TRBJ1-4; CDR3: CASRLTGANEKLFF; DNA: TGTGCCAGCAGATTAACGGGGGCTAATGAAAAACTGTTTTTT
D: .; size: .; V: TRBV11-1; J: TRBJ2-7; CDR3: CASSPSPTRREQYF; DNA: TGTGCCAGCAGCCCAAGCCCTACCCGTCGCGAGCAGTACTTC